This T cell receptor beta chain comes out of a study of early T cells in non-severe SARS-CoV-2 infection. On the study more broadly: The authors sequenced bulk RNA from unsorted whole blood, leaving chains unpaired.

This clonotype was counted at least ten times. Its antigen is still unknown. The CDR3 is made up of 14 amino acids. The junction had 4 bases not matched to a gene; V was cut back by 4 bases and J by 6 bases. Germline assignment: CDR1 SGDLS and CDR2 YYNGEE. Individually, cDNA molecules had unique molecular identifiers attached to them. TCRdb fed the 5' RACE reads into MiXCR, producing one record per CDR3 protein. In the table there are nearly 80,000 distinct CDR3 sequences, over 10% of which are singletons. Findings of the study overall: VDJdb matching, biased toward anti-spike CD8 responses, missed private and CD4 specificities.

This sequence joins TRBV9 and TRBJ2-2; 9 nucleotides agree with TRBD2. The receptor's source is an adult who was a healthcare worker with PCR-confirmed SARS-CoV-2 infection or an uninfected control (not recorded which). Input material: whole blood. The CDR3 loop is CASSPRLAAGELFF. Written as DNA, the CDR3 is TGTGCCAGCAGCCCTCGACTAGCGGCCGGGGAGCTGTTTTTT.